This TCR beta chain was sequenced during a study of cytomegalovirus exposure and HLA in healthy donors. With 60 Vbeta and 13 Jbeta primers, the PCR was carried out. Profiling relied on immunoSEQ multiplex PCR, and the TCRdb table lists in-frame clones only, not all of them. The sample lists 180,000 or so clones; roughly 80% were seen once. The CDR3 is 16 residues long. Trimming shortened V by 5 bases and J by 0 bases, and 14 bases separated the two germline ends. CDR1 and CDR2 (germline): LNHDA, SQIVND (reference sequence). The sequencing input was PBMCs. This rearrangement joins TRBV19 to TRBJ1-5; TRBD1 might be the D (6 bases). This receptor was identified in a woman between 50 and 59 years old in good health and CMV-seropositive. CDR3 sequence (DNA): TGTGCCAGTAGTTGGGACACAGGCTATAGCAATCAGCCCCAGCATTTT. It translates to CASSWDTGYSNQPQHF.